The entry below describes one T cell receptor (beta chain). Seattle patient enrollment occurred during active infection, with longitudinal follow-up thereafter. With 2 bases clipped from V and 3 bases from J, the junction kept 2 bases outside the gene matches. The CDR3 sequence is 15 residues long. The germline V gene has CDR1 SGHRS and CDR2 YFSETQ. This sample is part of a study of blood T cell repertoires in COVID-19. The method was immunoSEQ multiplex PCR; TCRdb's version includes in-frame clones alone and lacks a portion of them. This sample has hundreds of thousands of clones, with approximately 90% found just once.

Input material: peripheral blood. The rearrangement uses TRBV5-1 and TRBJ2-7; 13 bases agree with TRBD2. This sequence originates from a man aged 60 to 69 with COVID-19, enrolled during active disease. CDR3 coding DNA: TGCGCCAGCAGCTTAAGACTAGCGGGAGGCTACGAGCAGTACTTC. Residues: CASSLRLAGGYEQYF.